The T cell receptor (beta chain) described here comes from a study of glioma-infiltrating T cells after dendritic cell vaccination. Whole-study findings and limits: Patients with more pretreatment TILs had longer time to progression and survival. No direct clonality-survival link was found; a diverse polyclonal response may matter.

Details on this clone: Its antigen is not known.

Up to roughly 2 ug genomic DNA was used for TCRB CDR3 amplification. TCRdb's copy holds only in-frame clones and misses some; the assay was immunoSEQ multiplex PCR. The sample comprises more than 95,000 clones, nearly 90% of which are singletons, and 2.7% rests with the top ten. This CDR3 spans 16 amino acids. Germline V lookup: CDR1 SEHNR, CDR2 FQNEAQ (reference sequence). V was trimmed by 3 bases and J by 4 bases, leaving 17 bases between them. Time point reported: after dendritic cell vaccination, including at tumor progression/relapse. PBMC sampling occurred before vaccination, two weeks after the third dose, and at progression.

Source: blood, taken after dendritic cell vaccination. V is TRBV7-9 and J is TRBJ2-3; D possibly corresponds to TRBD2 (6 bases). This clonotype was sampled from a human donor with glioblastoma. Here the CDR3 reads CASSFYEGGESDTQYF. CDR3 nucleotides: TGTGCCAGCAGCTTTTACGAGGGAGGAGAGTCAGATACGCAGTATTTT.